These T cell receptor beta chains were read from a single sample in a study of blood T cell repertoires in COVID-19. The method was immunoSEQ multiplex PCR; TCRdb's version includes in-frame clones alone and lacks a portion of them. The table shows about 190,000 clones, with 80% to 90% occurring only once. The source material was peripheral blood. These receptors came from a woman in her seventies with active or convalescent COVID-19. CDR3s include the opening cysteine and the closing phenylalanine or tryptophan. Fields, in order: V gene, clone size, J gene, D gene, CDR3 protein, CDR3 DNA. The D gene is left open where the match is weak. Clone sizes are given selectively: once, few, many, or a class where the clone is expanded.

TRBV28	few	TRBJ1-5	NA	CASSFAGVENQPQHF	TGTGCCAGCTCCTTCGCAGGGGTCGAAAATCAGCCCCAGCATTTT
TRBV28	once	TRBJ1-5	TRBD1	CASSPGTVNQPQHF	TGTGCCAGCAGTCCCGGGACAGTCAATCAGCCCCAGCATTTT
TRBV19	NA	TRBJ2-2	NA	CASSWTEGELFF	TGTGCCAGTAGCTGGACAGAGGGGGAGCTGTTTTTT
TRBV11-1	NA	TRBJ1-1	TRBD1	CASSLRTGLNTEAFF	TGTGCCAGCAGCCTTCGGACAGGGCTGAACACTGAAGCTTTCTTT
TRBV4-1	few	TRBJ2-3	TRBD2	CASSPLAGGADTQYF	TGCGCCAGCAGCCCTCTAGCGGGAGGTGCAGATACGCAGTATTTT
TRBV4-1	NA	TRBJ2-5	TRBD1	CASSRTPGGWETQYF	TGCGCCAGCAGCCGAACACCAGGGGGCTGGGAGACCCAGTACTTC
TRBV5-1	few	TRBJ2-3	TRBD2	CASSLSGSTDTQYF	TGCGCCAGCAGCCTTAGCGGGAGTACAGATACGCAGTATTTT
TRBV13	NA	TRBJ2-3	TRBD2	CASSLDVSGTTDTQYF	TGTGCCAGCAGCTTAGATGTTAGCGGGACCACAGATACGCAGTATTTT
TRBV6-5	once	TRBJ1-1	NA	CASSYSQGINTEAFF	TGTGCCAGCAGTTACTCGCAGGGTATAAACACTGAAGCTTTCTTT
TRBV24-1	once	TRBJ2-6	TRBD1	CATSGGPGQRSGANVLTF	TGTGCCACCAGTGGCGGGCCGGGACAGCGCTCTGGGGCCAACGTCCTGACTTTC
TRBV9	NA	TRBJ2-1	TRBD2	CASSAPTSGSYNEQFF	TGTGCCAGCAGTGCCCCGACTAGCGGGAGCTACAATGAGCAGTTCTTC
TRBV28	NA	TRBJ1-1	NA	CASSYGTLTNGEAFF	TGTGCCAGCAGTTACGGGACTTTGACAAATGGTGAAGCTTTCTTT
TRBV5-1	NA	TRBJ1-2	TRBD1	CASSPDRAYGYTF	TGCGCCAGCAGTCCCGACAGGGCCTATGGCTACACCTTC
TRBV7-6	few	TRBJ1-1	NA	CASSLAGGNTEAFF	TGTGCCAGCAGCTTAGCAGGGGGAAACACTGAAGCTTTCTTT
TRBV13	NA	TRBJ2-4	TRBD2	CASSLGLAVAKNIQYF	TGTGCCAGCAGCTTAGGGCTAGCGGTAGCCAAAAACATTCAGTACTTC
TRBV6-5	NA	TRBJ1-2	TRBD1	CASSPTGLDGYTF	TGTGCCAGCAGCCCGACAGGGTTGGATGGCTACACCTTC
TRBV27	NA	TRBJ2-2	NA	CASSLIPGTFNTGELFF	TGTGCCAGCAGCCTAATCCCCGGGACTTTTAACACCGGGGAGCTGTTTTTT
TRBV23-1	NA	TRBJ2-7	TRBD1	CASPPRPDREQRQYF	TGCGCCAGCCCCCCCCGACCCGACAGGGAACAAAGGCAGTACTTC
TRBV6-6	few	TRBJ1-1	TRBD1	CASSQQQGFTEAFF	TGTGCCAGCAGTCAACAACAGGGGTTTACTGAAGCTTTCTTT
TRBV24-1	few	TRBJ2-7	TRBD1	CATADRGTYEQYF	TGTGCCACCGCTGACAGGGGGACCTACGAGCAGTACTTC
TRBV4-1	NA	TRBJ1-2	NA	CASSHPPSNYGYTF	TGCGCCAGCAGCCATCCTCCTTCTAACTATGGCTACACCTTC
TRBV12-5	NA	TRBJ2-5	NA	CASRTSVGETQYF	TGTGCTAGTCGGACATCAGTAGGGGAGACCCAGTACTTC
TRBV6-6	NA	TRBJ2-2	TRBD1	CASSYFTGGGTGELFF	TGTGCCAGCAGTTACTTTACAGGGGGTGGGACCGGGGAGCTGTTTTTT
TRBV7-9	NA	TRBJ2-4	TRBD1	CASSLATGSGGNIQYF	TGTGCCAGCAGCTTAGCGACAGGGTCGGGCGGAAACATTCAGTACTTC
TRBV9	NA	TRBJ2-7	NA	CASSGEGLHSYEQYF	TGTGCCAGCAGCGGTGAGGGCCTGCACTCCTACGAGCAGTACTTC
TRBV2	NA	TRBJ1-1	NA	CASSPPGGVMNTEAFF	TGTGCCAGCAGCCCCCCCGGGGGGGTAATGAACACTGAAGCTTTCTTT
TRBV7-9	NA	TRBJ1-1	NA	CASSPRAGTTEAFF	TGTGCCAGCAGCCCCAGGGCAGGGACAACTGAAGCTTTCTTT
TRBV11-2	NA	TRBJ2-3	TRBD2	CASSLSSGLAGAKDTQYF	TGTGCCAGCAGCTTATCGTCAGGACTAGCGGGAGCCAAAGATACGCAGTATTTT
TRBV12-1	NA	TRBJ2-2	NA	CASSFELAGVSTGELFF	TGTGCCAGCAGCTTTGAACTAGCGGGAGTAAGCACCGGGGAGCTGTTTTTT
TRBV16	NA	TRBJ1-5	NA	CASSPQGINQPQHF	TGTGCCAGCAGCCCACAGGGTATCAATCAGCCCCAGCATTTT
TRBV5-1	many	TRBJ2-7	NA	CASSLDLNELVRGSYEQYF	TGCGCCAGCAGCTTGGATCTTAACGAACTAGTTCGCGGCTCCTACGAGCAGTACTTC
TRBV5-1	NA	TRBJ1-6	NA	CASSFDLGASYNSPLHF	TGCGCCAGCAGCTTTGATCTGGGGGCATCCTATAATTCACCCCTCCACTTT
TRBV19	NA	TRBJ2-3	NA	CASSMMGGGSPDTQYF	TGTGCCAGTAGTATGATGGGAGGTGGCTCGCCAGATACGCAGTATTTT
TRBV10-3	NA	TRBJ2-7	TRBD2	CAISDPRLAGYYEQYF	TGTGCCATCAGTGATCCGAGACTAGCGGGATACTACGAGCAGTACTTC
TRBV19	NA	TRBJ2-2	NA	CASSRQANTGELFF	TGTGCCAGTAGCAGACAGGCGAACACCGGGGAGCTGTTTTTT
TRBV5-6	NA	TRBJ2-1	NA	CASSHLGNEQFF	TGTGCCAGCAGCCATCTCGGCAATGAGCAGTTCTTC
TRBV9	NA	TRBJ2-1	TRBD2	CASSPRTRGYNEQFF	TGTGCCAGCAGCCCCCGGACTAGAGGATACAATGAGCAGTTCTTC
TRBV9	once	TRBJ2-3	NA	CASSPRPGSTDTQYF	TGTGCCAGCAGCCCACGTCCGGGTAGCACAGATACGCAGTATTTT
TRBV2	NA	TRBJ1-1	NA	CASSPTAPYGEAFF	TGTGCCAGCAGCCCTACAGCTCCCTACGGTGAGGCTTTCTTT
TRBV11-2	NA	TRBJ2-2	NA	CASSLGGLLGGELFF	TGTGCCAGCAGCTTGGGGGGACTCCTTGGCGGGGAGCTGTTTTTT
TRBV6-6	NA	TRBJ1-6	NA	CASSYEGSYNSPLHF	TGTGCCAGCAGTTACGAGGGATCCTATAATTCACCCCTCCACTTT
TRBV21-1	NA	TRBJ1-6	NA	CASSKTPWERPLYNSPLHF	TGTGCCAGCAGCAAAACCCCCTGGGAGCGACCCTTATACAATTCACCCCTCCACTTT
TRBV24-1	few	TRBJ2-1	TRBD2	CATSDSSGIGDEQFF	TGTGCCACCAGTGATTCGAGCGGGATCGGCGATGAGCAGTTCTTC
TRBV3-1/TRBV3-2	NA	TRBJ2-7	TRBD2	CASSQEVTSGMEQYF	TGTGCCAGCAGCCAAGAGGTAACTAGCGGCATGGAGCAGTACTTC
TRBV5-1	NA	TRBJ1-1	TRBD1	CASSLAGGPTEAFF	TGCGCCAGCAGCTTGGCAGGGGGGCCCACTGAAGCTTTCTTT
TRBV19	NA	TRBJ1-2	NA	CASTRGARLGGYTF	TGTGCCAGTACCCGGGGGGCCCGCCTGGGGGGCTACACCTTC
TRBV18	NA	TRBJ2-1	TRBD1	CASSPRDREVNEQFF	TGTGCCAGCTCACCCCGGGACAGGGAAGTCAATGAGCAGTTCTTC
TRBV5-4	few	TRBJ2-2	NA	CASSLSRGHGELFF	TGTGCCAGCAGCTTGTCGCGGGGGCACGGGGAGCTGTTTTTT
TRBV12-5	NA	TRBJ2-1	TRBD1	CASGNRDRGHEQFF	TGTGCTAGTGGTAACCGGGACAGGGGGCATGAGCAGTTCTTC
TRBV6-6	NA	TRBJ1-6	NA	CASSSRDSGHSPLHF	TGTGCCAGCAGTTCCCGGGACTCCGGTCATTCCCCCCTCCACTTT
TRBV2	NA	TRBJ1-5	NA	CASSVGQGRDQPQHF	TGTGCCAGCAGTGTCGGGCAGGGTAGGGATCAGCCCCAGCATTTT
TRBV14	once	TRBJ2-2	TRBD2	CASSQVPKALARSNTGELFF	TGTGCCAGCAGCCAAGTTCCCAAGGCACTAGCGCGGTCCAACACCGGGGAGCTGTTTTTT
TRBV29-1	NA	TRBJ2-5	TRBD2	CSVAGGASGRRETQYF	TGCAGCGTTGCGGGGGGGGCAAGCGGGAGGAGAGAGACCCAGTACTTC
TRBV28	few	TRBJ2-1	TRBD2	CASSLAGGVYEQFF	TGTGCCAGCAGTTTAGCGGGAGGAGTCTATGAGCAGTTCTTC
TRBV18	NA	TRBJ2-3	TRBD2	CASSPQGGLAGGSDTQYF	TGTGCCAGCTCACCTCAAGGGGGCCTAGCGGGAGGTTCGGATACGCAGTATTTT